This TCR beta chain was observed in a study of technical replicates of blood from a handful of donors. Clones were sequenced by immunoSEQ multiplex PCR, and TCRdb holds only the in-frame ones, with some missing. The repertoire holds about 100,000 clones, with approximately 95% as singletons. The CDR3 loop spans 13 amino acids. Germline loops: CDR1 MDHEN, CDR2 SYDVKM. Trimming cost V 3 bases and J 3 bases; bases outside gene matches: 1. The sequence came from a human donor in good health. Sequencing was performed on T cells isolated from PBMCs. V gene TRBV28 combines with J gene TRBJ2-7; TRBD1 matches at 8 bases. DNA of the CDR3: TGTGCCAGCAGTTTGGGGACAGGCTACGAGCAGTACTTC. Translating it yields CASSLGTGYEQYF.